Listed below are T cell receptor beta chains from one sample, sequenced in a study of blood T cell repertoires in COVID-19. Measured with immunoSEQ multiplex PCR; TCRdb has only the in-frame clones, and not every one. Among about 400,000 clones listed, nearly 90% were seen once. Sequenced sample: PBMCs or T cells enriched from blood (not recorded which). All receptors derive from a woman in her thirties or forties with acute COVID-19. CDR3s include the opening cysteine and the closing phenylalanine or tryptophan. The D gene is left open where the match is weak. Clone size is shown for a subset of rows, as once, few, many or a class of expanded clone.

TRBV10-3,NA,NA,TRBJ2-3,CAIRAGARKTDTQYF,TGTGCCATCAGGGCGGGGGCCAGAAAGACAGATACGCAGTATTTT
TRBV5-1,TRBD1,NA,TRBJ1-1,CASTYRGEAFF,TGCGCCAGCACCTACAGGGGGGAAGCTTTCTTT
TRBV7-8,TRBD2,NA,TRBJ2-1,CASTPRGGRYNEQFF,TGTGCCAGCACGCCGCGGGGGGGCCGGTACAATGAGCAGTTCTTC
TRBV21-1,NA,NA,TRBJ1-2,CASSPRDRYLYGYTF,TGTGCCAGCAGCCCCCGGGACAGGTATCTCTATGGCTACACCTTC
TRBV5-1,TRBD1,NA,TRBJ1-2,CASSTDRGPINGYTF,TGCGCCAGCAGCACGGACAGGGGGCCTATTAATGGCTACACCTTC
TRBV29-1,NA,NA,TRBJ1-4,CSVPAQGGREKLFF,TGCAGCGTTCCTGCACAGGGTGGGAGAGAAAAACTGTTTTTT
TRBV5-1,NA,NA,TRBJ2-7,CASRSGTQGYYEQYF,TGCGCCAGCAGATCCGGGACGCAGGGGTACTACGAGCAGTACTTC
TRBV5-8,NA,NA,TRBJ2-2,CASSSLPIATGELFF,TGTGCCAGCAGCTCCCTGCCGATAGCCACCGGGGAGCTGTTTTTT
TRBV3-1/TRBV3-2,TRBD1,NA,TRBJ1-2,CASSQEVLRDRGWRNGYTF,TGTGCCAGCAGCCAAGAAGTTCTACGGGACAGGGGATGGAGGAATGGCTACACCTTC
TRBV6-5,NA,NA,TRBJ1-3,CASFTLTGSGNTIYF,TGTGCCAGCTTTACCCTCACAGGGTCTGGAAACACCATATATTTT
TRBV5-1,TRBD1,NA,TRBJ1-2,CASSLGQGARGYTF,TGCGCCAGCAGCTTGGGACAGGGGGCGCGGGGCTACACCTTC
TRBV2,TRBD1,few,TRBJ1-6,CASRGAGGNSPLHF,TGTGCCAGCAGGGGGGCAGGGGGTAATTCACCCCTCCACTTT
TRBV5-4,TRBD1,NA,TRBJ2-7,CASSNLDRADEQYF,TGTGCCAGCAGCAACTTAGACAGGGCGGACGAGCAGTACTTC
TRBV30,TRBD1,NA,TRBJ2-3,CAWSKQGGDTQYF,TGTGCCTGGAGTAAACAGGGGGGTGATACGCAGTATTTT
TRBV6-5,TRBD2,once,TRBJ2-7,CASSRTGGPYEQYF,TGTGCCAGCAGTAGGACGGGGGGGCCCTACGAGCAGTACTTC
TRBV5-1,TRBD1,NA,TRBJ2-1,CASSLLRQGAYNEQFF,TGCGCCAGCAGCTTGCTACGACAGGGGGCCTACAATGAGCAGTTCTTC
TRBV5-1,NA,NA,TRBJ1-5,CASSLVLGEPQHF,TGCGCCAGCAGCTTGGTACTCGGGGAACCCCAGCATTTT
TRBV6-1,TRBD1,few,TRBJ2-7,CASSELGQGSYEQYF,TGTGCCAGCAGTGAACTAGGACAGGGATCCTACGAGCAGTACTTC
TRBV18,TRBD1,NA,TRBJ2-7,CASSPGQGLYEQYF,TGTGCCAGCTCACCAGGACAGGGACTCTACGAGCAGTACTTC
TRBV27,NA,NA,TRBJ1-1,CASSSFNSLNTEAFF,TGTGCCAGCAGTTCCTTTAACAGCTTGAACACTGAAGCTTTCTTT
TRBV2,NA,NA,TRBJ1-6,CASSEGGPSPLHF,TGTGCCAGCAGTGAAGGCGGCCCCTCACCCCTCCACTTT
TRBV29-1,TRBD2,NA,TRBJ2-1,CSVDNGLAGANEQFF,TGCAGCGTTGATAACGGGCTAGCGGGGGCCAATGAGCAGTTCTTC
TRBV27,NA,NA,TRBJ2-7,CASRDSSYEQYF,TGTGCCAGCAGAGACAGCTCCTACGAGCAGTACTTC
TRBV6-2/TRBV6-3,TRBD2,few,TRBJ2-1,CASSGNSGWGPNEQFF,TGTGCCAGCAGTGGAAATAGCGGGTGGGGCCCCAATGAGCAGTTCTTC
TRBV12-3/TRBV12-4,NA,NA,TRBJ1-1,CASTSGLNTEAFF,TGTGCCAGCACTTCGGGTCTAAACACTGAAGCTTTCTTT
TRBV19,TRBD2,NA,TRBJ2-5,CASREWTSGGETQYF,TGTGCCAGTAGGGAATGGACTAGCGGCGGGGAGACCCAGTACTTC
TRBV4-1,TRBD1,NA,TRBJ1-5,CASSQVNFRQGNQPQHF,TGCGCCAGCAGCCAAGTAAATTTCAGACAGGGGAATCAGCCCCAGCATTTT
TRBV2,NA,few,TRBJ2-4,CASSREAHDIQYF,TGTGCCAGCAGCAGGGAGGCGCACGACATTCAGTACTTC
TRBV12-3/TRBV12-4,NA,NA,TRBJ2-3,CASSLAVTDTQYF,TGTGCCAGCAGTTTGGCGGTCACAGATACGCAGTATTTT
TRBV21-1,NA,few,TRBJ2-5,CASSKAGWRETQYF,TGTGCCAGCAGCAAAGCCGGGTGGCGGGAGACCCAGTACTTC